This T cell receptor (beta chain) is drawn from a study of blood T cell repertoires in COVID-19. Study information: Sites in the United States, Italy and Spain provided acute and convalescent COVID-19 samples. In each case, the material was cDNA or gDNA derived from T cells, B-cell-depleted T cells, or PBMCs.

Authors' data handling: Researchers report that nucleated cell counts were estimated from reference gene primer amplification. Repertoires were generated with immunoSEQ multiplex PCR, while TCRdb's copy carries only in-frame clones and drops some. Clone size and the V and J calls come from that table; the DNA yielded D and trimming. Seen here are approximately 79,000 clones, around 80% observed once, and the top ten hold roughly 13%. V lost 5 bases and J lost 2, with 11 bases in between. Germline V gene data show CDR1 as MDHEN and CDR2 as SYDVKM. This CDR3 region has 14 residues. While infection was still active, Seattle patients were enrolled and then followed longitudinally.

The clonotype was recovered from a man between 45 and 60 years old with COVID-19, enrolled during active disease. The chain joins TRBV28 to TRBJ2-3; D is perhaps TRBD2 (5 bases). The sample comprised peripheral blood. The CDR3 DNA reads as TGTGCCAGCAGTCCGGCTCGGGACACAGATACGCAGTATTTT. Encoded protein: CASSPARDTDTQYF.